The 20 T cell receptor beta chains reported below all come from one sample, sequenced in a study of T-cell memory formation after mild COVID-19. Each CDR3 protein is one row after TCRdb ran MiXCR on the 5' RACE reads. The table has 550,000 to 600,000 distinct CDR3 sequences, 17% seen once. The sample taken for sequencing was PBMCs or a T cell subset sorted from them (not recorded which). The receptors were gathered from an adult woman who had mild COVID-19 (a few samples of this study predate the infection). Cell type and time point are not known.

The chain has TRBV6-2 or TRBV6-3 and TRBJ2-7, with 9 bases identical to TRBD2. Germline V gives CDR1 MNHEY, CDR2 SVGEGT. V lost 2 bases and J lost 5; bases outside the gene matches: 4. The CDR3 length is 14 residues. The DNA of the CDR3 is TGTGCCAGCAGTTACGGCGGGAGGGCCGACGAGCAGTACTTC. Translated, it gives CASSYGGRADEQYF.

At least ten counts were recorded for this clonotype. The rearrangement uses TRBV9 and TRBJ2-5; 10 bases are a match to TRBD2. CDR1 is SGDLS and CDR2 is YYNGEE in the germline V gene. The CDR3 has 18 residues. V dropped 3 bases and J dropped 0; count of bases not matched to a gene: 11. CDR3 sequence: CASSARPLSGGNQETQYF. In nucleotides, the CDR3 is TGTGCCAGCAGCGCCCGGCCCCTTAGCGGGGGGAACCAAGAGACCCAGTACTTC.

V usage is TRBV12-3 or TRBV12-4 and J usage is TRBJ1-4; D is uncertain. The V end lost 6 bases, the J end lost 5 bases, and 10 bases lay between the germline ends. CDR3 length: 13 amino acids. This CDR3 is CASSLVINEKLFF. The CDR3 DNA is TGTGCCAGCAGCCTAGTAATAAATGAAAAACTGTTTTTT.

This clonotype was recorded a few times. The V and J genes are TRBV7-3 and TRBJ2-3; unclear D gene. This CDR3 has 13 residues. CDR1 is SGHTA and CDR2 is FQGTGA in the germline V gene. Trimming pared 4 bases from V and 6 bases from J, leaving 11 bases between. CDR3 nucleotides: TGTGCCAGCAGCTCCCCCCTGCAGGATACGCAGTATTTT. It codes for CASSSPLQDTQYF.

The chain recombines TRBV7-8 with TRBJ2-4; D is ambiguous. CDR3 length: 14 residues. Trimming removed 5 bases from V and 1 base from J, with 9 bases in between. The germline V gene encodes CDR1 SGHVS and CDR2 FQNEAQ. The CDR3 DNA reads TGTGCCAGCAGCCCTCTCGAGGCCAAAAACATTCAGTACTTC. The encoded protein is CASSPLEAKNIQYF. The full variable domain, rest sourced from reference TRBV7-8 and TRBJ2-4, is GAGVSQSPRYKVAKRGQDVALRCDPISGHVSLFWYQQALGQGPEFLTYFQNEAQLDKSGLPSDRFFAERPEGSVSTLKIQRTQQEDSAVYLCASSPLEAKNIQYFGAGTRLSVL.

This clonotype was counted between two and nine times. The chain recombines TRBV7-9 with TRBJ1-1; 12 bases align to TRBD1. Germline CDR1 is SEHNR and CDR2 is FQNEAQ (reference sequence). This CDR3 is built from 12 residues. Germline trimming cut 5 bases from V and 11 bases from J; bases unmatched to any gene: 3. CDR3 nucleotide sequence: TGTGCCAGCAGCCGGGACAGGGGGCTTGCTTTCTTT. The encoded protein is CASSRDRGLAFF.

The chain joins TRBV27 to TRBJ1-2, with TRBD1 identical over 8 bases. The CDR3 extends over 14 amino acids. CDR1 and CDR2 from the germline V gene are MNHEY and SMNVEV (reference sequence). V was clipped by 6 bases and J by 5 bases; unmatched bases: 8. The CDR3 nucleotides read TGTGCCAGCAGCGGACAGGGAGGGAGGTATGGCTACACCTTC. Translating it yields CASSGQGGRYGYTF.

This clonotype was counted only a few times. The J gene is TRBJ1-2, the V gene TRBV9, with no clear D. The V end was cut by 3 bases, the J end by 3 bases, with 9 bases between. CDR1 is SGDLS, CDR2 YYNGEE, per germline. The CDR3 spans 13 residues. The CDR3 nucleotides are TGTGCCAGCAGCGACCGGGGATACTATGGCTACACCTTC. It encodes CASSDRGYYGYTF.

J is TRBJ2-1 and V is TRBV15; 11 bases fit TRBD2. V lost 1 base and J lost 5; bases outside the gene matches: 10. The CDR3 length is 18 residues. The germline V gene encodes CDR1 LNHNV and CDR2 YYDKDF (reference sequence). The CDR3 DNA reads as TGTGCCACCAGCAGAGGAACGTTTCTAGCGGGAGGCCACAATGAGCAGTTCTTC. Its protein is CATSRGTFLAGGHNEQFF.

This clonotype occurred a few times. This sequence joins TRBV5-1 and TRBJ2-7, with D maybe TRBD2 (5 bases). Germline CDR1 and CDR2: SGHRS and YFSETQ. The CDR3 length is 13 residues. V lost 0 bases and J 5 bases, leaving 9 bases between the germline ends. CDR3 residues: CASSLVGSHEQYF. The CDR3 DNA is TGCGCCAGCAGCTTGGTAGGGAGCCACGAGCAGTACTTC.

This clonotype came up a few times. The J gene is TRBJ2-7, the V gene TRBV28; TRBD2 matches at 9 bases. V lost 3 bases, J lost 1 base, and 4 bases stayed unmatched. Germline V gene data show CDR1 as MDHEN and CDR2 as SYDVKM. This CDR3 has 15 amino acids. This chain's CDR3 is CASSFPAGGSYEQYF. The DNA for the CDR3 is TGTGCCAGCAGTTTCCCGGCGGGGGGGTCCTACGAGCAGTACTTC.

This chain joins TRBV29-1 and TRBJ2-1; TRBD2 agrees at 11 bases. With V trimmed by 3 bases and J by 9 bases, 7 bases remained unmatched. The germline V gene encodes CDR1 SQVTM and CDR2 ANQGSEA. CDR3 size: 14 residues. CDR3 in amino acids: CSVEGLADRSEQFF. The CDR3 DNA reads as TGCAGCGTTGAGGGACTAGCGGACCGCAGTGAGCAGTTCTTC.

The chain uses TRBV29-1 and TRBJ2-7; D may be TRBD2 (6 bases). The CDR3 loop spans 13 amino acids. Germline loops: CDR1 SQVTM, CDR2 ANQGSEA. Trimming shortened V by 7 bases and J by 3 bases, and 16 bases separated the two germline ends. CDR3 in amino acids: CSAVGLDRYEQYF. The CDR3 bases are TGCAGCGCGGTGGGACTCGACCGCTACGAGCAGTACTTC.

At least ten counts were recorded for this clonotype. CDR3 nucleotide sequence: TGCAGCGGGTCGGGGACTAGTCCAGATACGCAGTATTTT. Protein sequence: CSGSGTSPDTQYF. The gene calls are TRBV29-1 and TRBJ2-3; TRBD2 agrees at 8 bases. J was trimmed by 4 bases and V by 7 bases; bases with no gene match: 7. Germline assignment: CDR1 SQVTM and CDR2 ANQGSEA. This CDR3 has 13 amino acids.

This clonotype occurred a few times. The gene calls are TRBV7-6 and TRBJ2-7; perhaps TRBD2 as D (5 bases). The CDR3 covers 13 residues. V dropped 3 bases and J dropped 7 bases, with 13 bases sitting between them. The germline CDR1 and CDR2 sequences are SGHVS and FNYEAQ. The CDR3 sequence: CASSFAPTGEQYF. The DNA of the CDR3 is TGTGCCAGCAGCTTCGCTCCCACGGGAGAGCAGTACTTC.

V is TRBV29-1 and J is TRBJ2-3; no clear D gene. V was cut by 2 bases and J by 6 bases, with 9 bases left in between. Germline lookup yields CDR1 SQVTM and CDR2 ANQGSEA. There are 12 residues in the CDR3. CDR3 region: CSVEFREDTQYF. The CDR3 DNA is TGCAGCGTTGAATTCCGAGAGGATACGCAGTATTTT.

This clonotype was picked up a small number of times. The gene calls are TRBV24-1 and TRBJ1-2; D is unresolved. The CDR3 sequence is 16 residues long. Germline CDR1 KGHDR, CDR2 SFDVKD. V dropped 3 bases and J dropped 3 bases, with 16 bases sitting between them. The CDR3 protein is CATSDRGSPLDYGYTF. CDR3 coding DNA: TGTGCCACCAGTGATAGAGGAAGCCCCCTGGACTATGGCTACACCTTC.

The V gene is TRBV12-3 or TRBV12-4, the J gene TRBJ2-1; D remains ambiguous. This CDR3 has 17 amino acids. V dropped 7 bases and J dropped 0 bases, with 19 bases sitting between them. The CDR3 sequence is CASTQSVGAISYNEQFF. CDR3 bases: TGTGCCAGCACTCAGTCGGTGGGCGCCATCTCCTACAATGAGCAGTTCTTC.

The V call is TRBV7-8, the J call TRBJ2-3; 7 nucleotides align to TRBD2. V lost 5 bases and J lost 1; bases outside the gene matches: 12. The CDR3 loop spans 17 amino acids. Germline V gene lookup returns CDR1 SGHVS and CDR2 FQNEAQ. The CDR3 region is CASSPLPASGGTDTQYF. CDR3 nucleotides: TGTGCCAGCAGCCCCCTTCCAGCCAGCGGGGGCACAGATACGCAGTATTTT.

This clonotype has only a few counts. The chain recombines TRBV5-4 with TRBJ2-2; D is perhaps TRBD2 (6 bases). V gave up 0 bases and J gave up 7 bases, with 16 bases separating them. The CDR3 runs 16 residues. CDR1 is SGHNT, CDR2 YYREEE, per germline (reference sequence). The CDR3 region is CASSLDDSGTHGELFF. CDR3 sequence (DNA): TGTGCCAGCAGCTTGGACGATAGCGGTACACACGGGGAGCTGTTTTTT.